Listed below are T cell receptor beta chains from one sample, sequenced in a study of vaccination and CD4 T cells after COVID-19. No antigen has been assigned to these receptors. Each CDR3 protein gets one entry after TCRdb re-called the PCR reads with MiXCR. The sample lists nearly 8,000 distinct CDR3 sequences; about two fifths were seen once. Material for sequencing was CD4+ T cells from blood, cultured in vitro. The receptor set was obtained from a human donor in good health. Each CDR3 is given with its conserved first and last residue. Fields, in order: J gene, V gene, D gene, clone size, CDR3 protein, CDR3 DNA. D genes are given only for firm matches. The size of a clone is reported for some rows only, either as once, few or many, or as a class for expanded clones.

TRBJ1-1	TRBV4-3	TRBD1	-	CAGSQVVSGGVAEAFF	TGCGCCGGCAGCCAAGTAGTCTCAGGGGGCGTCGCTGAAGCTTTCTTT
TRBJ2-3	TRBV20-1	TRBD2	-	CSASPGLAGGSDTQYF	TGCAGTGCTAGCCCTGGACTAGCGGGAGGCTCAGATACGCAGTATTTT
TRBJ2-5	TRBV11-2	-	once	CASSLVPGGQETQYF	TGTGCCAGCAGCTTAGTCCCCGGGGGCCAAGAGACCCAGTACTTC
TRBJ2-3	TRBV11-1	-	few	CASSLDREAQYF	TGTGCCAGCAGCTTAGACAGGGAGGCGCAGTATTTT
TRBJ2-3	TRBV7-2	-	-	CATERPGLTDTQYF	TGTGCCACCGAACGCCCGGGGCTCACAGATACGCAGTATTTT
TRBJ1-6	TRBV7-2	TRBD1	few	CASSFMAGGVNSPLHF	TGTGCCAGCAGCTTTATGGCAGGGGGCGTCAATTCACCCCTCCACTTT
TRBJ2-1	TRBV25-1	-	-	CASSGPYNEQFF	TGTGCCAGCAGTGGCCCCTACAATGAGCAGTTCTTC
TRBJ2-5	TRBV4-3	TRBD1	-	CASSQGLGEETQYF	TGCGCCAGTTCACAGGGGCTTGGCGAAGAGACCCAGTACTTC
TRBJ1-2	TRBV6-9	-	-	CAGGEGPNYGYTF	TGTGCCGGAGGCGAGGGGCCCAACTATGGCTACACCTTC
TRBJ2-7	TRBV2	TRBD1	-	CASRDTGGYRDEQYF	TGTGCCAGCAGGGACACAGGGGGCTACCGGGACGAGCAGTACTTC
TRBJ1-2	TRBV2	-	-	CASRKDGYTF	TGTGCCAGCAGGAAGGATGGCTACACCTTC
TRBJ2-2	TRBV11-2	-	-	CASSLVGGNTGELFF	TGTGCCAGCAGCTTAGTTGGGGGGAACACCGGGGAGCTGTTTTTT
TRBJ1-5	TRBV20-1	TRBD1	medium-sized	CSARARTGSNQPQHF	TGCAGTGCTAGAGCCCGGACAGGGAGCAATCAGCCCCAGCATTTT
TRBJ2-3	TRBV20-1	-	-	CSARNGGDTQYF	TGCAGTGCTAGAAACGGGGGAGATACGCAGTATTTT
TRBJ2-3	TRBV7-3	-	-	CASSSRRASTDTQYF	TGTGCCAGCAGCTCGAGGCGGGCGTCCACAGATACGCAGTATTTT
TRBJ2-5	TRBV19	TRBD2	-	CASSSLLAGGMETQYF	TGTGCCAGTAGTTCCTTACTAGCGGGAGGTATGGAGACCCAGTACTTC
TRBJ2-3	TRBV19	-	-	CASSTTVYYTDTQYF	TGTGCCAGTAGTACGACTGTCTACTACACAGATACGCAGTATTTT
TRBJ2-1	TRBV5-4	-	-	CASSAVGSRDEQFF	TGTGCCAGCAGCGCCGTAGGGAGCCGCGATGAGCAGTTCTTC
TRBJ1-1	TRBV6-5	-	few	CASSSPAGKTEAFF	TGTGCCAGCAGTTCTCCCGCAGGGAAGACTGAAGCTTTCTTT
TRBJ2-2	TRBV24-1	-	-	CATASNTGELFF	TGTGCCACCGCCTCGAACACCGGGGAGCTGTTTTTT
TRBJ2-1	TRBV20-1	TRBD2	-	CSARGLAGAYNEQFF	TGCAGTGCTAGAGGGCTAGCGGGAGCCTACAATGAGCAGTTCTTC
TRBJ1-2	TRBV9	TRBD1	-	CASSVMTGVNYGYTF	TGTGCCAGCAGCGTCATGACAGGGGTGAACTATGGCTACACCTTC
TRBJ1-2	TRBV6-1	TRBD1	medium-sized	CASNTGTGRGYTF	TGTGCCAGCAACACCGGGACAGGGAGGGGCTACACCTTC
TRBJ2-5	TRBV21-1	-	-	CASSTQDPGPRETQYF	TGTGCCAGCAGCACACAGGACCCAGGGCCCCGGGAGACCCAGTACTTC
TRBJ2-2	TRBV24-1	-	-	CATSDWTAKVNTGELFF	TGTGCCACCAGTGATTGGACGGCCAAGGTGAACACCGGGGAGCTGTTTTTT
TRBJ1-5	TRBV9	-	-	CASSALSEGPQHF	TGTGCCAGCAGCGCCCTGTCCGAGGGGCCCCAGCATTTT
TRBJ1-1	TRBV6-2/TRBV6-3	-	once	CASRPSFWDTEAFF	TGTGCCAGCAGACCGAGCTTTTGGGACACTGAAGCTTTCTTT
TRBJ2-2	TRBV7-2	-	-	CASSFEAGGELFF	TGTGCCAGCAGCTTCGAGGCGGGCGGGGAGCTGTTTTTT
TRBJ2-2	TRBV7-6	-	-	CASSQLRGQGPTGELFF	TGTGCCAGCAGCCAGCTAAGAGGGCAGGGACCCACCGGGGAGCTGTTTTTT
TRBJ2-1	TRBV20-1	-	-	CSARPLKSSYNEQFF	TGCAGTGCTAGACCACTTAAGAGCTCCTACAATGAGCAGTTCTTC